This TCR beta chain was sequenced for a study of TIL therapy for anti-PD-1-resistant metastatic lung cancer. Whole-study context: Patients then received nivolumab; progressors got lymphodepletion, TIL and IL-2.

The immunoSEQ assay was v3. Sequencing was performed with immunoSEQ multiplex PCR; in TCRdb, only in-frame clones are kept and a portion is missing. Seen here are approximately 47,000 clones, 70% to 90% observed once, and the top ten hold approximately 5%. Germline CDR1 and CDR2: MDHEN and SYDVKM. With 6 bases removed from V and 17 bases from J, the gap between germline ends came to 20 bases. The CDR3 is 13 amino acids. Regarding time point: pre-treatment sample, taken before nivolumab and TIL therapy. This material consisted of blood, taken at baseline. The chain carries TRBV28 and TRBJ1-6; no reliable D call. The sequence was collected from a person aged 25 to 80 with non-small cell lung cancer. DNA for the CDR3: TGTGCCAGCAGACGTGATACCGGGTCTGGCTTCCACTTT. Translating gives CASRRDTGSGFHF.